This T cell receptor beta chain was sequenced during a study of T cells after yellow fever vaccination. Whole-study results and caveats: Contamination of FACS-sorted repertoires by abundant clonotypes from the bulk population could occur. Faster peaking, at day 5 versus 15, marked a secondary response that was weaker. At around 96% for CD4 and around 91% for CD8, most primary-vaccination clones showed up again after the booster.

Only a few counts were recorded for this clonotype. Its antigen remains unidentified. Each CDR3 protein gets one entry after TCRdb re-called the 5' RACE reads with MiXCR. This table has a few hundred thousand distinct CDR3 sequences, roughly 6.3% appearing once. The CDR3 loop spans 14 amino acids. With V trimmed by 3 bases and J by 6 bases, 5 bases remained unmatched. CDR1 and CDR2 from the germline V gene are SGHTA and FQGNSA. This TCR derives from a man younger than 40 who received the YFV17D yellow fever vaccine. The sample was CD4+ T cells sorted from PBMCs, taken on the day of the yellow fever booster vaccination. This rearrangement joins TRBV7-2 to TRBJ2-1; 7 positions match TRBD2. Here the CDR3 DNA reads TGTGCCAGCAGCTTCGCGGGAGCGGGCAATGAGCAGTTCTTC. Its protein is CASSFAGAGNEQFF.